Listed below are T cell receptor beta chains from one sample, sequenced in a study of shared clonotypes between healthy human individuals. TCRdb's copy holds only in-frame clones and misses some; the assay was immunoSEQ multiplex PCR. The sample shows 1.5 million to 2.5 million clones, about 95% of them seen only once. The sequencing input was naive CD8+ T cells sorted from blood. The origin of the receptors is a man aged 18-30 years in good health. Each CDR3 is given with its conserved first and last residue. A D gene is named only where the DNA matches it firmly. Clone sizes are given selectively: once, few, many, or a class where the clone is expanded.

clone size: NA; CDR3 length: 13; V gene: TRBV7-9; J gene: TRBJ1-1; D gene: NA; CDR3 protein: CASSPGGITEAFF; CDR3 DNA: TGTGCCAGCAGCCCCGGTGGGATCACTGAAGCTTTCTTT
clone size: NA; CDR3 length: 13; V gene: TRBV4-2; J gene: TRBJ2-7; D gene: NA; CDR3 protein: CASSPQGSNEQYF; CDR3 DNA: TGTGCCAGCAGCCCCCAGGGTAGCAACGAGCAGTACTTC
clone size: NA; CDR3 length: 19; V gene: TRBV7-7; J gene: TRBJ2-3; D gene: TRBD2; CDR3 protein: CASSPLGSGRALGTDTQYF; CDR3 DNA: TGTGCTAGCAGCCCCCTTGGAAGCGGGAGGGCTCTCGGCACAGATACGCAGTATTTT
clone size: NA; CDR3 length: 18; V gene: TRBV7-9; J gene: TRBJ2-6; D gene: NA; CDR3 protein: CASSSIRARSSGANVLTF; CDR3 DNA: TGTGCCAGCAGCTCTATCCGGGCCCGAAGCTCTGGGGCCAACGTCCTGACTTTC
clone size: NA; CDR3 length: 13; V gene: TRBV4-3; J gene: TRBJ2-7; D gene: NA; CDR3 protein: CASSQSLYYEQYF; CDR3 DNA: TGCGCCAGCAGCCAAAGCCTTTACTACGAGCAGTACTTC
clone size: NA; CDR3 length: 13; V gene: TRBV6-5; J gene: TRBJ2-7; D gene: NA; CDR3 protein: CASSQGPGGEQYF; CDR3 DNA: TGTGCCAGCAGTCAAGGGCCCGGCGGGGAGCAGTACTTC
clone size: NA; CDR3 length: 14; V gene: TRBV7-9; J gene: TRBJ1-1; D gene: NA; CDR3 protein: CASSLQVPRVEAFF; CDR3 DNA: TGTGCCAGCAGCTTACAGGTGCCCAGGGTTGAAGCTTTCTTT
clone size: NA; CDR3 length: 13; V gene: TRBV6-1; J gene: TRBJ2-7; D gene: NA; CDR3 protein: CASSGRLGGEQYF; CDR3 DNA: TGTGCCAGCAGTGGCAGGCTTGGAGGCGAGCAGTACTTC
clone size: NA; CDR3 length: 17; V gene: TRBV5-8; J gene: TRBJ2-2; D gene: NA; CDR3 protein: CASSLVLINSNTGELFF; CDR3 DNA: TGTGCCAGCAGCTTGGTCCTGATTAACTCGAACACCGGGGAGCTGTTTTTT
clone size: NA; CDR3 length: 13; V gene: TRBV7-2; J gene: TRBJ2-1; D gene: NA; CDR3 protein: CASSLRGFYEQFF; CDR3 DNA: TGTGCCAGCAGCCTTCGGGGGTTTTATGAGCAGTTCTTC
clone size: NA; CDR3 length: 13; V gene: TRBV30; J gene: TRBJ2-3; D gene: NA; CDR3 protein: CAWSVSSPDTQYF; CDR3 DNA: TGTGCCTGGAGTGTCTCCAGCCCAGATACGCAGTATTTT
clone size: NA; CDR3 length: 14; V gene: TRBV6-1; J gene: TRBJ2-7; D gene: TRBD2; CDR3 protein: CASSLQRGSYEQYF; CDR3 DNA: TGTGCCAGCAGCCTCCAGCGGGGGTCCTACGAGCAGTACTTC
clone size: once; CDR3 length: 13; V gene: TRBV7-9; J gene: TRBJ1-1; D gene: NA; CDR3 protein: CASSLAVGAEAFF; CDR3 DNA: TGTGCCAGCAGCCTAGCCGTGGGCGCTGAAGCTTTCTTT
clone size: NA; CDR3 length: 12; V gene: TRBV2; J gene: TRBJ2-7; D gene: NA; CDR3 protein: CATRTGAYEQYF; CDR3 DNA: TGTGCCACCCGGACTGGGGCCTACGAGCAGTACTTC
clone size: NA; CDR3 length: 14; V gene: TRBV7-9; J gene: TRBJ2-5; D gene: TRBD1; CDR3 protein: CASSPDRGEETQYF; CDR3 DNA: TGTGCCAGCAGCCCCGACAGGGGTGAAGAGACCCAGTACTTC
clone size: NA; CDR3 length: 14; V gene: TRBV7-2; J gene: TRBJ2-7; D gene: TRBD2; CDR3 protein: CASIQRDAPNEQYF; CDR3 DNA: TGTGCCAGCATACAGCGGGACGCCCCCAACGAGCAGTACTTC
clone size: NA; CDR3 length: 13; V gene: TRBV19; J gene: TRBJ1-2; D gene: TRBD1; CDR3 protein: CASSFGQEYGYTF; CDR3 DNA: TGTGCCAGTAGTTTCGGACAGGAGTATGGCTACACCTTC
clone size: NA; CDR3 length: 17; V gene: TRBV7-9; J gene: TRBJ1-2; D gene: NA; CDR3 protein: CASSSVLGWAGSDGYTF; CDR3 DNA: TGTGCCAGCAGCTCCGTCTTAGGTTGGGCCGGCTCTGATGGCTACACCTTC
clone size: NA; CDR3 length: 15; V gene: TRBV4-3; J gene: TRBJ1-5; D gene: TRBD1; CDR3 protein: CASSPGTGVDQPQHF; CDR3 DNA: TGCGCCAGCAGCCCGGGGACAGGAGTAGATCAGCCCCAGCATTTT
clone size: NA; CDR3 length: 15; V gene: TRBV6-5; J gene: TRBJ1-2; D gene: TRBD1; CDR3 protein: CASSPEGTARYGYTF; CDR3 DNA: TGTGCCAGCAGCCCTGAAGGGACAGCCCGCTATGGCTACACCTTC
clone size: NA; CDR3 length: 15; V gene: TRBV5-6; J gene: TRBJ1-1; D gene: NA; CDR3 protein: CASSFFPGSGGEAFF; CDR3 DNA: TGTGCCAGCAGCTTTTTCCCCGGATCGGGGGGGGAAGCTTTCTTT
clone size: NA; CDR3 length: 14; V gene: TRBV7-2; J gene: TRBJ2-7; D gene: NA; CDR3 protein: CASSSHPGSYEQYF; CDR3 DNA: TGTGCCAGCAGCTCGCACCCCGGGTCCTACGAGCAGTACTTC